This TCR beta chain was identified during a study of type 1 regulatory T cells. Study details: T-allo10 is an in vitro-generated, Tr1-enriched CD4 T cell product specific for alloantigen.

This clonotype has a count of ten or more. Its specificity is not known. The CDR3 loop spans 15 amino acids. Germline V gene lookup returns CDR1 SGHRS and CDR2 YFSETQ. V lost 1 base to trimming and J lost 0 bases, with 11 bases between them. Each CDR3 protein is one row after TCRdb ran MiXCR on the reads. The sample shows approximately 42,000 distinct CDR3 sequences, about 12% of them seen only once. Sequencing input: cultured non-Tr1 T cells, either the whole culture or a sorted T cell fraction (not recorded which). The receptor was isolated from a human donor in good health. The V gene is TRBV5-1, the J gene TRBJ2-7; weak D call: TRBD2 (6 bases). The CDR3 DNA sequence: TGCGCCAGCAGCTTGAGCGGGTCTAGCTCCTACGAGCAGTACTTC. It codes for CASSLSGSSSYEQYF.